Each of the 20 T cell receptor beta chains below was sequenced from the same sample in a study of blood T cells in healthy people across ages. Then a second PCR, running roughly 7 to 11 cycles, was carried out with a sample-barcoded 5' primer and a J-beta primer mix. MiXCR, applied by TCRdb to the 5' RACE reads, yields one record per CDR3 protein. The sample records 1.5 million to 2 million distinct CDR3 sequences, less than 50% being singletons. Material: blood. These receptor sequences come from a woman aged 40 to 50 in good health.

This clonotype occurred once. With a much larger clone just one base away, this may be a read error. The gene calls are TRBV15 and TRBJ2-7; perhaps TRBD2 as D (5 bases). CDR3 length equals 14 residues. Germline V gene sequence: CDR1 LNHNV, CDR2 YYDKDF (reference sequence). The V and J ends lost 0 bases and 3 bases respectively, with 9 bases between them. The CDR3 DNA is TGTGCCACCAGCAGAGAGGGGAGCTTCTACGAGCAGTACTTC. Its translation: CATSREGSFYEQYF.

The chain couples TRBV7-2 to TRBJ2-1; 7 bases fit TRBD1. Germline CDR1 and CDR2: SGHTA and FQGNSA. Unmatched junction bases numbered 16, after V lost 4 bases and J lost 7 bases. This CDR3 has 17 residues. The CDR3 nucleotides are TGTGCCAGCAGCTCAGAGTCGATATTGACAGGGTGGAATGAGCAGTTCTTC. Encoded protein: CASSSESILTGWNEQFF.

This clonotype was picked up a small number of times. V is TRBV5-1 and J is TRBJ2-5, with 8 bases aligning to TRBD1. The CDR3 is 16 residues long. In germline, CDR1 is SGHRS, CDR2 YFSETQ. Germline trimming cut 0 bases from V and 1 base from J; bases unmatched to any gene: 5. The CDR3 DNA reads TGCGCCAGCAGCTTGGCTATTGGGACAGGCCAAGAGACCCAGTACTTC. It encodes CASSLAIGTGQETQYF.

CDR3 protein: CASGLSPDTQYF. The CDR3 DNA reads as TGTGCTAGTGGTTTGAGCCCAGATACGCAGTATTTT. This rearrangement joins TRBV12-5 to TRBJ2-3; no firm D call. This CDR3 comprises 12 residues. Germline CDR1 reads LGHNT; CDR2 reads FRNRAP. V was clipped by 2 bases and J by 4 bases, with 4 bases between them.

CDR3 bases: TGTGCCAGCAGAGGGACGAGGACTAGCGGGGGGCGGGACCAAGAGACCCAGTACTTC. This sequence encodes CASRGTRTSGGRDQETQYF. This sequence joins TRBV2 and TRBJ2-5, with 14 bases fitting TRBD2. The trim removed 6 bases at V and 0 bases at J, leaving 12 bases unmatched. Germline V gene lookup returns CDR1 SNHLY and CDR2 FYNNEI. The CDR3 covers 19 residues.

A few counts support this clonotype. The rearrangement links TRBV5-1 to TRBJ2-3, with D perhaps TRBD1 (5 bases). Germline V lookup: CDR1 SGHRS, CDR2 YFSETQ. The CDR3 has 15 residues. V gave up 0 bases and J gave up 2 bases, with 10 bases separating them. CDR3: CASSLGQDTTDTQYF. CDR3 nucleotides: TGCGCCAGCAGCTTGGGCCAGGACACCACAGATACGCAGTATTTT.

The chain employs TRBV2 and TRBJ1-5, with a tentative D call TRBD1 (6 bases). The CDR3 runs 16 residues. Per the germline V gene, CDR1 is SNHLY and CDR2 is FYNNEI. Trimming stripped 8 bases from V and 1 base from J, with 18 bases between. The CDR3 spells CASDLDRPTSNQPQHF. The CDR3 DNA reads as TGTGCCAGCGATTTAGACAGGCCTACAAGCAATCAGCCCCAGCATTTT.

The V call is TRBV28, the J call TRBJ2-7; D may correspond to TRBD1 or TRBD2 (6 bases each). Germline V CDR1 and CDR2: MDHEN, SYDVKM. The CDR3 has 15 residues. V lost 7 bases, J lost 7 bases, and 23 bases lay in between. The DNA of the CDR3 is TGTGCCAGCAAAGGGACGGGGGCGATGAAGAATGAGCAGTACTTC. Translated, it gives CASKGTGAMKNEQYF.

The chain uses TRBV12-3 or TRBV12-4 and TRBJ2-5, with D unresolved. V dropped 9 bases and J dropped 5 bases, with 13 bases sitting between them. The CDR3 runs to 12 residues. CDR3 sequence: CASERFGETQYF. CDR3 bases: TGTGCCAGTGAGAGGTTCGGGGAGACCCAGTACTTC.

The chain combines TRBV4-3 with TRBJ2-3; weak D call: TRBD2 (5 bases). The germline V gene encodes CDR1 LGHNA and CDR2 YSLEER. V dropped 0 bases and J dropped 0 bases, with 13 bases sitting between them. The CDR3 sequence is 17 residues long. The CDR3 protein is CASSQDRTGFSTDTQYF. CDR3 DNA: TGCGCCAGCAGCCAAGATCGGACGGGGTTCAGCACAGATACGCAGTATTTT.

The chain recombines TRBV7-9 with TRBJ2-1; D possibly corresponds to TRBD1 (5 bases). The CDR3 extends over 15 amino acids. Per the germline V gene, CDR1 is SEHNR and CDR2 is FQNEAQ (reference sequence). Trimming cost V 6 bases and J 4 bases, with 16 bases left between them. CDR3 amino acids: CASSTRADLYNEQFF. The CDR3 DNA follows: TGTGCCAGCAGTACCAGGGCAGATCTGTACAATGAGCAGTTCTTC. The full variable domain, rest sourced from reference TRBV7-9 and TRBJ2-1, is DTGVSQNPRHKITKRGQNVTFRCDPISEHNRLYWYRQTLGQGPEFLTYFQNEAQLEKSRLLSDRFSAERPKGSFSTLEIQRTEQGDSAMYLCASSTRADLYNEQFFGPGTRLTVL.

This clonotype was recorded a few times. The genes are TRBV28 and TRBJ2-6; 9 positions match TRBD2. V lost 5 bases and J lost 4; bases outside the gene matches: 6. The germline V gene has CDR1 MDHEN and CDR2 SYDVKM. CDR3 length: 16 residues. The CDR3 nucleotides are TGTGCCAGCAGTAGCGGGGGGTTCTGGGGGGCCAACGTCCTGACTTTC. This gives the protein CASSSGGFWGANVLTF.

This chain uses TRBV5-6 with TRBJ1-2; D is ambiguous. Deletions cut 0 bases from V and 4 bases from J, with 16 bases between. Germline-derived CDR1 and CDR2 are SGHDT and YYEEEE. The CDR3 has 16 residues. As DNA, the CDR3 is TGTGCCAGCAGCTTGGATCTTTCGCCGGCAGGCTATGGCTACACCTTC. It codes for CASSLDLSPAGYGYTF.

The CDR3 protein is CASSPLAWGSADEQYF. As DNA, the CDR3 is TGTGCCAGCAGTCCACTAGCTTGGGGTAGCGCGGACGAGCAGTACTTC. The V call is TRBV6-5, the J call TRBJ2-4, with D perhaps matching TRBD2 (6 bases). The J call may be in error: the DNA end matches TRBJ2-7 better. The CDR3 is 16 amino acids. The V gene's germline CDR1 is MNHEY and CDR2 SVGAGI.

The chain joins TRBV5-6 to TRBJ2-1, with D perhaps assigned TRBD1 or TRBD2 (5 bases each). Germline-derived CDR1 and CDR2 are SGHDT and YYEEEE. V was pared by 1 base and J by 13 bases, with 12 bases between. This CDR3 spans 12 amino acids. CDR3 coding DNA: TGTGCCAGCAGCTTGCAGGTTGGGGGTCAGTTCTTC. Translation gives CASSLQVGGQFF.

This rearrangement joins TRBV11-3 to TRBJ2-3, with TRBD2 identical over 9 bases. J gave up 0 bases and V 6 bases, and 10 bases lay outside the gene matches. CDR1 SGHNT and CDR2 YENEEA come from the germline V gene. The CDR3 has 17 amino acids. Here the CDR3 reads CASSAGGAGSSTDTQYF. In nucleotides, the CDR3 is TGTGCCAGCAGTGCGGGGGGGGCCGGGTCAAGCACAGATACGCAGTATTTT.

The rearrangement joins TRBV3-1 to TRBJ2-5; TRBD2 might be the D (6 bases). Germline-derived CDR1 and CDR2 are LGHDT and YNNKEL (reference sequence). V lost 0 bases to trimming and J lost 4 bases, with 15 bases between them. The CDR3 has 16 amino acids. The CDR3 coding sequence is TGTGCCAGCAGCCAAGAATTAGGCCGCGGGGCAGAGACCCAGTACTTC. This sequence encodes CASSQELGRGAETQYF.

This rearrangement joins TRBV5-1 to TRBJ2-1; TRBD1 matches at 7 bases. Germline assignment: CDR1 SGHRS and CDR2 YFSETQ. J gave up 11 bases and V 3 bases, and 17 bases lay outside the gene matches. The length of the CDR3 is 16 residues. Here the CDR3 reads CASSSSNALTGTKQFF. The CDR3 DNA is TGCGCCAGCAGCTCCTCAAACGCCCTGACAGGGACGAAGCAGTTCTTC.

A few counts support this clonotype. This sequence joins TRBV12-3 or TRBV12-4 and TRBJ2-6; D call uncertain. The germline V and J ends were trimmed by 2 bases and 0 bases, with 20 bases remaining between them. This CDR3 spans 20 amino acids. This CDR3 is CASSLSVVRKALSGANVLTF. CDR3 coding DNA: TGTGCCAGCAGTTTATCAGTGGTAAGAAAGGCACTCTCTGGGGCCAACGTCCTGACTTTC.

Written as DNA, the CDR3 is TGTGCCAGCAGTCCCTGGGACAGGTCAACGGAGACCCAGTACTTC. This codes for CASSPWDRSTETQYF. This sequence joins TRBV27 and TRBJ2-5; 8 bases are shared with TRBD1. This CDR3 region has 15 residues. Losses at the gene ends were 5 bases for V and 5 bases for J; bases not matched to a gene: 10. Germline loops: CDR1 MNHEY, CDR2 SMNVEV (reference sequence).